The entry that follows covers one T cell receptor beta chain sequence. Its specificity is unknown. The germline V gene has CDR1 SGHRS and CDR2 YFSETQ. The CDR3 consists of 15 residues. J gave up 6 bases and V 1 base, and 5 bases lay outside the gene matches. CD4+CD25+CD127- Tregs, CD4+CD25- non-Tregs, CD4 and CD8 cells were sorted. The source of the sample is a study of Tregs in tolerant kidney transplant recipients. General study results and limits: Biological reproducibility was not directly addressed, but technical replication error appeared minimal.

Produced via immunoSEQ multiplex PCR; TCRdb's table is partial and in-frame only. The table includes some 88,000 clones, around 94% detected once. The specimen sequenced was CD8+ T cells from blood. The TCR sequence derives from a human donor in good health. The V gene is TRBV5-1, the J gene TRBJ2-2, with TRBD2 matching over 8 bases. The CDR3, as DNA: TGCGCCAGCAGCTTGAGCGGGAGTTGGGCCGGGGAGCTGTTTTTT. It translates to CASSLSGSWAGELFF.